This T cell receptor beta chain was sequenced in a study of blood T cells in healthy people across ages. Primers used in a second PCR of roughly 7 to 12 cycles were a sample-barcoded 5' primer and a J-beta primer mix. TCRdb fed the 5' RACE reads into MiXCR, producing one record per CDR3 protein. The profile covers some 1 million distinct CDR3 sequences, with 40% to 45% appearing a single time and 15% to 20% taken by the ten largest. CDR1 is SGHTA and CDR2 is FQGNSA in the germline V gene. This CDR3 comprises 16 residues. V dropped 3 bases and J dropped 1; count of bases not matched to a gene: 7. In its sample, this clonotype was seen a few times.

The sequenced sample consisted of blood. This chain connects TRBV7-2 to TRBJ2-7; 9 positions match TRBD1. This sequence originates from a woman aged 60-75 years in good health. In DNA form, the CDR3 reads TGTGCCAGCAGCTTTAGTCGGGACAGGGCTTCCTACGAGCAGTACTTC. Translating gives CASSFSRDRASYEQYF.